Presented here are 25 T cell receptor beta chains from one specimen sequenced in a study of response to subunit inactivated influenza vaccine. In TCRdb, the RT-PCR reads were re-called with MiXCR into one record per CDR3 protein. This table has about 540,000 distinct CDR3 sequences, roughly a quarter appearing once. The same sample was also studied in work on T cells expressing NK-cell markers. That source adds: For TCR beta, cDNA was produced by 5'RACE template switching with UMIs.

This sample comprised CD4+ T cells sorted from PBMCs, obtained roughly 12 days after vaccination. These receptors all stem from a man aged 50 to 59 who received an inactivated influenza vaccine.

The chain links TRBV30 to TRBJ1-1, with D maybe TRBD1 (5 bases). Trimming cost V 4 bases and J 4 bases, with 10 bases left between them. The length of the CDR3 is 12 residues. Germline V lookup: CDR1 GTSNPN, CDR2 SVGIG (reference sequence). This CDR3 reads CAWTGSGTEAFF. In DNA form, the CDR3 reads TGTGCCTGGACAGGGAGTGGCACTGAAGCTTTCTTT.

In its sample, this clonotype was seen many times. The chain has TRBV7-2 and TRBJ1-3; D not resolved. Trimming cost V 3 bases and J 3 bases, with 12 bases left between them. CDR1 and CDR2 (germline): SGHTA, FQGNSA. The CDR3 consists of 15 residues. CDR3 DNA sequence: TGTGCCAGCAGCTTGTATGCGGGGTATGGAAACACCATATATTTT. This gives the protein CASSLYAGYGNTIYF.

This clonotype has more than one count but fewer than ten. This chain joins TRBV20-1 and TRBJ2-2; 8 bases align to TRBD2. Germline values: CDR1 DFQATT, CDR2 SNEGSKA (reference sequence). V lost 1 base to trimming and J lost 2 bases; unmatched junction nucleotides: 3. The CDR3 spans 15 residues. This CDR3 is CSARGTSRNTGELFF. The CDR3, as DNA: TGCAGTGCTAGAGGGACTAGCAGAAACACCGGGGAGCTGTTTTTT.

This clonotype was seen a handful of times. The chain is built from TRBV4-2 and TRBJ2-3; D may be TRBD1 or TRBD2 (5 bases each). Germline V gene sequence: CDR1 LGHNA, CDR2 YNFKEQ. CDR3 length: 15 amino acids. Trimming took off 0 bases at V and 4 bases at J, with 11 bases between the two ends. CDR3 region: CASSQDGDASDTQYF. In nucleotides, the CDR3 is TGTGCCAGCAGCCAAGATGGGGACGCATCAGATACGCAGTATTTT.

This clonotype has just a few counts. J is TRBJ1-4 and V is TRBV20-1; D uncertain. In germline, CDR1 is DFQATT, CDR2 SNEGSKA (reference sequence). V lost 6 bases to trimming and J lost 7 bases, with 9 bases between them. This CDR3 has 11 residues. The CDR3 spells CSAGVTEKLFF. In DNA, the CDR3 is TGCAGTGCCGGGGTAACTGAAAAACTGTTTTTT.

The V call is TRBV7-2, the J call TRBJ1-1; possibly TRBD1 for D (6 bases). Trimming stripped 4 bases from V and 5 bases from J, with 17 bases between. The CDR3 extends over 15 amino acids. CDR1 and CDR2 from the germline V gene are SGHTA and FQGNSA. As DNA, the CDR3 is TGTGCCAGCAGCTACAAACAGGGATATGGGACTGAAGCTTTCTTT. This translates into CASSYKQGYGTEAFF.

This chain connects TRBV6-2 or TRBV6-3 to TRBJ2-5; a possible D gene is TRBD1 (6 bases). Germline CDR1 MNHEY, CDR2 SVGEGT. CDR3 length: 15 residues. V was clipped by 0 bases and J by 0 bases, with 8 bases between them. CDR3: CASSYSGAYQETQYF. The CDR3 coding sequence is TGTGCCAGCAGTTACTCGGGGGCGTACCAAGAGACCCAGTACTTC.

This clonotype was found a few times. This rearrangement joins TRBV28 to TRBJ1-1, with 7 nucleotides matching TRBD1. Germline values: CDR1 MDHEN, CDR2 SYDVKM. The V and J ends lost 4 bases and 6 bases, in that order; junction bases with no gene match: 5. CDR3 length: 13 residues. The CDR3: CASSSTGLAEAFF. For the CDR3, the DNA is TGTGCCAGCAGTTCGACAGGGCTAGCTGAAGCTTTCTTT.

This clonotype was detected only a few times. V usage is TRBV10-3 and J usage is TRBJ2-3; 7 bases are shared with TRBD2. The CDR3 is 15 amino acids. Looked up from germline, CDR1 is ENHRY and CDR2 is SYGVKD. Trimming cost V 2 bases and J 2 bases; bases outside gene matches: 4. The CDR3 DNA follows: TGTGCCATCAGTGAGAGCGGGGAGAACACAGATACGCAGTATTTT. Protein: CAISESGENTDTQYF.

V gene TRBV6-5 combines with J gene TRBJ2-2; 7 bases are shared with TRBD2. The J segment lost 3 bases and the V segment lost 0 bases, leaving 4 bases of the junction unmatched. This CDR3 has 16 residues. CDR1 is MNHEY, CDR2 SVGAGI, per germline. CDR3 region: CASSYSGAGDTGELFF. CDR3 nucleotides: TGTGCCAGCAGTTACTCTGGGGCGGGGGACACCGGGGAGCTGTTTTTT.

This clonotype was seen repeatedly, ten times or more. The V call is TRBV29-1, the J call TRBJ2-1; D uncertain. In germline, CDR1 is SQVTM, CDR2 ANQGSEA. Deletions cut 7 bases from V and 0 bases from J, with 16 bases between. CDR3 length equals 15 residues. The CDR3 loop reads CSAAETDSSYNEQFF. The CDR3 coding sequence is TGCAGCGCGGCCGAGACCGATAGCTCCTACAATGAGCAGTTCTTC.

This clonotype has a handful of counts. The chain combines TRBV20-1 with TRBJ2-7; D gene uncertain. The CDR3 runs 12 residues. Germline-derived CDR1 and CDR2 are DFQATT and SNEGSKA (reference sequence). V lost 1 base to trimming and J lost 6 bases, with 10 bases between them. CDR3 coding DNA: TGCAGTGCTAGAGGTTCCCTACTCGAGCAGTACTTC. It is translated as CSARGSLLEQYF.

The chain recombines TRBV29-1 with TRBJ1-4; D is ambiguous. The germline V and J ends were trimmed by 4 bases and 0 bases, with 9 bases remaining between them. Germline lookup yields CDR1 SQVTM and CDR2 ANQGSEA. CDR3 length equals 14 residues. This chain's CDR3 is CSVVLDATNEKLFF. CDR3 bases: TGCAGCGTTGTGTTGGACGCAACTAATGAAAAACTGTTTTTT.

The chain couples TRBV7-3 to TRBJ1-4; tentative D call: TRBD1 (6 bases). The germline gives CDR1 SGHTA, CDR2 FQGTGA. Trimming stripped 2 bases from V and 7 bases from J, with 20 bases between. The CDR3 contains 17 residues. The CDR3 DNA follows: TGTGCCAGCAGCTTAGGACCACCGGGGGGCTGGGGTGAAAAACTGTTTTTT. Its protein product is CASSLGPPGGWGEKLFF.

This clonotype was counted between two and nine times. This chain joins TRBV10-3 and TRBJ1-6; TRBD1 is a possible D gene (5 bases). The CDR3 is made up of 16 amino acids. Germline V gene lookup returns CDR1 ENHRY and CDR2 SYGVKD. The ends were cut back, 0 bases at V and 5 bases at J, with 11 bases in the middle. CDR3 amino acids: CAISESSQGNNSPLHF. DNA for the CDR3: TGTGCCATCAGTGAGTCGAGCCAGGGCAATAATTCACCCCTCCACTTT.

This clonotype was seen a few times. The chain carries TRBV10-3 and TRBJ1-2, with D uncertain. V gave up 3 bases and J gave up 4 bases, with 9 bases separating them. CDR3 length equals 13 residues. Germline V lookup: CDR1 ENHRY, CDR2 SYGVKD. CDR3 nucleotide sequence: TGTGCCATCAGTGATGAGGTAGCCTATGGCTACACCTTC. Its protein product is CAISDEVAYGYTF.

The chain recombines TRBV24-1 with TRBJ2-5; 12 bases line up with TRBD2. This CDR3 is 17 amino acids long. The germline V gene encodes CDR1 KGHDR and CDR2 SFDVKD. V gave up 4 bases and J gave up 1 base; unmatched junction bases: 6. The CDR3 sequence: CATSDSTSGGPQETQYF. CDR3 nucleotides: TGTGCCACCAGTGACTCCACTAGCGGGGGGCCCCAAGAGACCCAGTACTTC.

This sequence joins TRBV6-2 or TRBV6-3 and TRBJ2-3, with 12 bases that match TRBD2. Germline lookup yields CDR1 MNHEY and CDR2 SVGEGT. This CDR3 is built from 14 residues. V dropped 5 bases and J dropped 7; count of bases not matched to a gene: 4. In DNA form, the CDR3 reads TGTGCCAGCAGTCCGCTAGCGGGAGGGTATACGCAGTATTTT. It translates to CASSPLAGGYTQYF.

This clonotype was counted only a few times. The CDR3 is CASSPGHATETQYF. CDR3 DNA sequence: TGCGCCAGCAGCCCGGGACATGCAACGGAGACCCAGTACTTC. The rearrangement uses TRBV5-1 and TRBJ2-5; D may be TRBD1 (6 bases). CDR1 and CDR2 from the germline V gene are SGHRS and YFSETQ. Trimming shortened V by 4 bases and J by 5 bases, and 15 bases separated the two germline ends. The CDR3 has 14 residues.

This clonotype appeared a few times. The rearrangement links TRBV5-1 to TRBJ2-4; D could derive from TRBD1 or TRBD2 (5 bases each). This CDR3 has 14 residues. Between the trimmed V and J ends, which lost 1 base and 8 bases, there was a span of 13 bases. Per germline, CDR1 SGHRS and CDR2 YFSETQ. The CDR3 nucleotides are TGCGCCAGCAGCTTGAGGGGAGATGAGGACATTCAGTACTTC. Its protein product is CASSLRGDEDIQYF. The full variable domain, with the rest looked up from reference TRBV5-1 and TRBJ2-4, is KAGVTQTPRYLIKTRGQQVTLSCSPISGHRSVSWYQQTPGQGLQFLFEYFSETQRNKGNFPGRFSGRQFSNSRSEMNVSTLELGDSALYLCASSLRGDEDIQYFGAGTRLSVL.

This clonotype has a handful of counts. The chain joins TRBV20-1 to TRBJ2-1; weak D call: TRBD1 (6 bases). The CDR3 loop spans 14 amino acids. V was shortened by 2 bases and J by 0 bases, with 8 bases between the two germline ends. Per germline, CDR1 DFQATT and CDR2 SNEGSKA (reference sequence). This chain's CDR3 is CSARSRGSYNEQFF. CDR3 coding DNA: TGCAGTGCTAGAAGCAGGGGCTCCTACAATGAGCAGTTCTTC.

J is TRBJ2-7 and V is TRBV6-2 or TRBV6-3; D is possibly TRBD2 (6 bases). The CDR3 sequence is 14 residues long. Germline assignment: CDR1 MNHEY and CDR2 SVGEGT. Trimming cost V 0 bases and J 2 bases, with 8 bases left between them. The CDR3 DNA reads as TGTGCCAGCAGTTACTCGGGACTCACCTACGAGCAGTACTTC. It specifies CASSYSGLTYEQYF.

This chain uses TRBV4-2 with TRBJ1-1; TRBD1 aligns across 7 bases. Germline loops: CDR1 LGHNA, CDR2 YNFKEQ. The CDR3 is 15 amino acids. The junction had 8 bases not matched to a gene; V was cut back by 4 bases and J by 3 bases. The CDR3 DNA is TGTGCCAGCAGCCGGGAGACAGGGCGGGACACTGAAGCTTTCTTT. This sequence encodes CASSRETGRDTEAFF.

The chain combines TRBV7-2 with TRBJ1-2; TRBD1 matches at 9 bases. The germline CDR1 and CDR2 sequences are SGHTA and FQGNSA. The CDR3 contains 16 residues. The J segment lost 5 bases and the V segment lost 4 bases, leaving 11 bases of the junction unmatched. CDR3 DNA: TGTGCCAGCAGCTCAGGACAGGGGTCCCTTATTTATGGCTACACCTTC. Amino acid sequence: CASSSGQGSLIYGYTF. The full variable domain, rest sourced from reference TRBV7-2 and TRBJ1-2, is GAGVSQSPSNKVTEKGKDVELRCDPISGHTALYWYRQSLGQGLEFLIYFQGNSAPDKSGLPSDRFSAERTGGSVSTLTIQRTQQEDSAVYLCASSSGQGSLIYGYTFGSGTRLTVV.

The rearrangement joins TRBV7-2 to TRBJ2-5; a possible D gene is TRBD2 (6 bases). CDR3 length: 14 amino acids. Germline CDR1 and CDR2: SGHTA and FQGNSA. V was trimmed by 3 bases and J by 5 bases, leaving 13 bases between them. CDR3 in amino acids: CASSFVSGGETQYF. The CDR3 DNA follows: TGTGCCAGCAGCTTCGTTTCTGGGGGGGAGACCCAGTACTTC. The full variable domain, with the rest looked up from reference TRBV7-2 and TRBJ2-5, is GAGVSQSPSNKVTEKGKDVELRCDPISGHTALYWYRQSLGQGLEFLIYFQGNSAPDKSGLPSDRFSAERTGGSVSTLTIQRTQQEDSAVYLCASSFVSGGETQYFGPGTRLLVL.